Reported below is one T cell receptor (beta chain). Its specificity is not known. Each CDR3 protein is one row after TCRdb ran MiXCR on the multiplex PCR reads. The sample carries 200,000 or so distinct CDR3 sequences, approximately 33% recorded once. The lymph nodes were axillary draining lymph nodes from breast cancer patients. This record comes from a study of breast tumors, draining lymph nodes, adjacent tissues. Study-level results: That most tumor T cells come from lymph nodes remained unproven. Findings are consistent with lymph node origin and intratumoral expansion of most tumor T cells. Tumors had less TCR diversity than lymph nodes, more than nontumor tissue. Compared with basal-like, luminal-like tumors shared significantly more repertoire with nontumor tissue.

Trimming took 11 bases from V and 0 from J, leaving 14 bases between them. The germline CDR1 and CDR2 sequences are MDHEN and SYDVKM. This CDR3 contains 14 residues. The sequence was obtained from a female donor with breast cancer. Some clones in this sample may be carry-over from other donors' samples. The specimen sequenced was axillary lymph node tissue. The chain links TRBV28 to TRBJ1-5, with TRBD1 as a possible D gene (6 bases). CDR3 coding DNA: TGTGCCGCGGGGCAGGGGTATAGCAATCAGCCCCAGCATTTT. Translated: CAAGQGYSNQPQHF.